Listed below are T cell receptor beta chains from one sample, sequenced in a study of cytomegalovirus exposure and HLA in healthy donors. The repertoire was sequenced with immunoSEQ multiplex PCR; TCRdb's copy has only in-frame clones and lacks some. The table lists 85,000 to 100,000 clones, 85% to 90% of them singletons. The material sequenced was PBMCs. The receptors shown here come from a man between 18 and 29 years old in good health and CMV-seronegative. The CDR3 runs from the conserved cysteine through the conserved F or W. Each record gives: D gene, V gene, J gene, CDR3 DNA, CDR3 protein. D genes are given only for firm matches.

>TRBD1|TRBV5-1|TRBJ2-6
TGCGCCAGCAGCTTGGAGACAGGGGTGCGTGGGGCCAACGTCCTGACTTTC
CASSLETGVRGANVLTF
>TRBD2|TRBV11-3|TRBJ2-3
TGTGCCAGCAGCTCAGGAACTAGCGGGGCTACAGATACGCAGTATTTT
CASSSGTSGATDTQYF
>TRBD2|TRBV9|TRBJ2-1
TGTGCCAGCAGCGCGACTAGCGGGAGTGGGAATGAGCAGTTCTTC
CASSATSGSGNEQFF
>TRBD1|TRBV29-1|TRBJ1-2
TGCAGCGGAGGAGACGGGACAGGGGGCGGCTACACCTTC
CSGGDGTGGGYTF
>TRBD1|TRBV7-6|TRBJ2-1
TGTGCCAGCAGCTTCAGCGTCCAGGGGGCGCATGAGCAGTTCTTC
CASSFSVQGAHEQFF
>TRBD1|TRBV15|TRBJ2-3
TGTGCCACCAGCAGGGGACAGGGGGCTACAGATACGCAGTATTTT
CATSRGQGATDTQYF
>-|TRBV29-1|TRBJ2-1
TGCAGCGTTGAATCCCCCTCGACAGACTCCTACAATGAGCAGTTCTTC
CSVESPSTDSYNEQFF
>TRBD1|TRBV7-9|TRBJ2-7
TGTGCCAGCAGCTTGGGACAGTACTACGAGCAGTACTTC
CASSLGQYYEQYF
>-|TRBV28|TRBJ1-3
TGTGCCAGCAGTCCCTCTCACAGAGGAGGGGCTGGAAACACCATATATTTT
CASSPSHRGGAGNTIYF
>-|TRBV19|TRBJ1-1
TGTGCCAGTAGTATGTCAGGGCCGAACACTGAAGCTTTCTTT
CASSMSGPNTEAFF
>-|TRBV15|TRBJ2-1
TGTGCCACCTGTCTGAGCGGTAAAGATGAGCAGTTCTTC
CATCLSGKDEQFF